This T cell receptor beta chain appears in the sequencing data of a study of blood T cell repertoires in COVID-19. The overall study: Samples representing acute and convalescent COVID-19 were sourced from the United States, Italy and Spain. Sample material is recorded as cDNA or gDNA derived from T cells, B-cell-depleted T cells, or PBMCs.

Per the original data handling: The assay estimated nucleated cells by amplifying reference gene primers. Only in-frame clones appear in the TCRdb table, and some are missing; sequencing was by immunoSEQ multiplex PCR. V and J calls and clone size are those listed in that table; D and trimming were worked out from the DNA. The sample lists approximately 320,000 clones, around 85% occurring once. This CDR3 is 15 amino acids long. Germline V gene lookup returns CDR1 LNHDA and CDR2 SQIVND (reference sequence). V was shortened by 8 bases and J by 1 base, with 14 bases between the two germline ends. Sequences were obtained from peripheral blood. The V gene is TRBV19, the J gene TRBJ2-2; D is perhaps TRBD1 (7 bases). The receptor was isolated from a human donor in a cohort sampled during active COVID-19. For the CDR3, the DNA is TGTGCCAGTGCGCGACAGGGACTGAACACCGGGGAGCTGTTTTTT. Translation gives CASARQGLNTGELFF.